This TCR beta chain was sequenced in a study of shared clonotypes between healthy human individuals. About this clone: Its antigen is not identified.

CDR1 SGDLS and CDR2 YYNGEE come from the germline V gene. The CDR3 consists of 13 residues. V lost 2 bases, J lost 2 bases, and 6 bases lay in between. The study, taken as a whole, reports: Clonotype sharing among donors was thought likely to change with sequencing depth. Researchers sampled only blood; tissue repertoires likely differ. Genetic and exposure-history diversity was limited by the few donors.

Profiling relied on immunoSEQ multiplex PCR, and the TCRdb table lists in-frame clones only, not all of them. The data show 1 million to 1.3 million clones, more than 75% seen once. The chain couples TRBV9 to TRBJ2-3; D gene unclear. This TCR came from a man aged 18 to 30 in good health. Some clones in this sample may be carry-over from other donors' samples. Specimen: memory CD4+ T cells from PBMCs. Described subset: CD45RA-negative fraction. In DNA, the CDR3 is TGTGCCAGCAGCGTTGGATACACAGATACGCAGTATTTT. Translating gives CASSVGYTDTQYF.